The 2 T cell receptor beta chains below all came from one sample that was sequenced in a study of cytomegalovirus exposure and HLA in healthy donors. Researchers ran the PCR with 60 Vbeta and 13 Jbeta primers. Clones were read by immunoSEQ multiplex PCR, and TCRdb kept only the in-frame ones, dropping some. The sample holds about 59,000 clones, 80% seen once. What was sequenced was PBMCs. These receptors came from a woman between 40 and 50 years old in good health and CMV-seronegative.

The V call is TRBV6-5, the J call TRBJ1-5; 9 positions agree with TRBD1. This CDR3 has 15 residues. V lost 6 bases, J lost 6 bases, and 9 bases stayed unmatched. Germline V gene sequence: CDR1 MNHEY, CDR2 SVGAGI. Here the CDR3 reads CASSPTGGAGQPQHF. The CDR3 coding sequence is TGTGCCAGCAGCCCCACAGGGGGCGCCGGTCAGCCCCAGCATTTT.

In this sample, this clone turned up once. The V gene is TRBV6-5, the J gene TRBJ2-7, with 7 nucleotides matching TRBD1. The V gene end was trimmed by 2 bases and the J gene end by 6 bases; junction bases not matched to a gene: 10. The CDR3 runs 15 residues. CDR1 is MNHEY and CDR2 is SVGAGI in the germline V gene. This chain's CDR3 is CASSYRTGVPVEQYF. CDR3 DNA: TGTGCCAGCAGTTACCGTACAGGGGTTCCTGTCGAGCAGTACTTC.